The 11 T cell receptor beta chains listed next were all sequenced from one sample in a study of cytomegalovirus exposure and HLA in healthy donors. PCR involved 60 Vbeta and 13 Jbeta primers. TCRdb keeps only in-frame clones here, not all; method: immunoSEQ multiplex PCR. The data contain 100,000 to 150,000 clones, 65% to 80% of them singletons. Specimen: PBMCs. The receptors derive from a woman under 30 in good health and CMV-seronegative.

The chain is built from TRBV19 and TRBJ1-1; 7 bases fit TRBD1. Germline V CDR1 and CDR2: LNHDA, SQIVND (reference sequence). V lost 6 bases and J lost 4; bases outside the gene matches: 17. CDR3 length: 17 amino acids. DNA for the CDR3: TGTGCCAGTAGCCCAAACACTTACAGGGGTGAGGGCACTGAAGCTTTCTTT. Translating it yields CASSPNTYRGEGTEAFF.

The chain links TRBV13 to TRBJ2-3; D is perhaps TRBD1 (5 bases). The V and J ends lost 2 bases and 8 bases respectively, with 11 bases between them. The germline gives CDR1 PRHDT, CDR2 FYEKMQ (reference sequence). This CDR3 is built from 13 residues. DNA for the CDR3: TGTGCCAGCAGCTTAAAGGACATCGTTACGCAGTATTTT. As protein: CASSLKDIVTQYF. Full variable domain (rest looked up from reference TRBV13 and TRBJ2-3): AAGVIQSPRHLIKEKRETATLKCYPIPRHDTVYWYQQGPGQDPQFLISFYEKMQSDKGSIPDRFSAQQFSDYHSELNMSSLELGDSALYFCASSLKDIVTQYFGPGTRLTVL.

This rearrangement joins TRBV4-1 to TRBJ2-5; 11 positions match TRBD2. CDR1 is MGHRA and CDR2 is YSYEKL in the germline V gene. This CDR3 has 16 amino acids. Unmatched junction bases numbered 8, after V lost 4 bases and J lost 4 bases. The CDR3 spells CASSPGLAGPTETQYF. The CDR3 bases are TGCGCCAGCAGCCCCGGACTAGCGGGCCCCACAGAGACCCAGTACTTC.

The V and J genes are TRBV4-1 and TRBJ2-7; 12 positions agree with TRBD2. Germline V gene data show CDR1 as MGHRA and CDR2 as YSYEKL. Trimming at V came to 0 bases and at J to 2 bases, leaving 5 bases not matched to a gene. The CDR3 consists of 17 residues. CDR3: CASSQDSTSGGAYEQYF. The CDR3, as DNA: TGCGCCAGCAGCCAAGACTCGACTAGCGGGGGTGCCTACGAGCAGTACTTC.

CDR3 sequence: CARGGPLGGEQYF. The CDR3 region has the DNA TGTGCCAGAGGGGGCCCCCTAGGGGGCGAGCAGTACTTC. J is TRBJ2-7 and V is TRBV19; the match to TRBD1 covers 7 bases. The ends lost 9 bases at V and 6 bases at J; junction bases unmatched: 11. CDR3 size: 13 residues. CDR1 LNHDA and CDR2 SQIVND come from the germline V gene (reference sequence).

The V gene is TRBV15, the J gene TRBJ1-1; tentatively, D is TRBD1 (5 bases). The CDR3 runs 16 residues. V was cut by 0 bases and J by 1 base, with 12 bases left in between. Germline V gene lookup returns CDR1 LNHNV and CDR2 YYDKDF (reference sequence). The CDR3: CATSRELTGGNTEAFF. In DNA, the CDR3 is TGTGCCACCAGCAGAGAACTGACGGGGGGGAACACTGAAGCTTTCTTT.

The chain employs TRBV25-1 and TRBJ1-2; D gene ambiguous. Germline V gives CDR1 MGHDK, CDR2 SYGVNS. The CDR3 loop spans 11 amino acids. V was trimmed by 6 bases and J by 8 bases, leaving 10 bases between them. CDR3 bases: TGTGCCAGCAGAGACACAGTGGGCTACACCTTC. It encodes CASRDTVGYTF.

The rearrangement joins TRBV23-1 to TRBJ2-7; 8 nucleotides match TRBD1. TRBV23-1 is sorted into the ORF group, with uncertain function. The CDR3 runs 16 residues. V dropped 4 bases and J dropped 1; count of bases not matched to a gene: 9. The CDR3 protein is CASSPGRQGRSYEQYF. CDR3 DNA sequence: TGCGCCAGCAGTCCAGGCAGACAGGGGCGATCCTACGAGCAGTACTTC.

J is TRBJ2-1 and V is TRBV19; TRBD2 agrees at 11 bases. V shed 6 bases, J shed 4 bases, and the junction held 8 bases outside the gene matches. The germline V gene encodes CDR1 LNHDA and CDR2 SQIVND (reference sequence). The CDR3 is 16 residues long. The CDR3 bases are TGTGCCAGTAGCCCATCTAGCGGGAGGTGGTACAATGAGCAGTTCTTC. Translation: CASSPSSGRWYNEQFF.

The chain carries TRBV2 and TRBJ2-7; 9 nucleotides align to TRBD1. The CDR3 consists of 14 residues. Germline V lookup: CDR1 SNHLY, CDR2 FYNNEI. J was trimmed by 5 bases and V by 8 bases; bases with no gene match: 10. The CDR3 sequence: CASADRDRVHEQYF. For the CDR3, the DNA is TGTGCCAGCGCAGACCGGGACAGGGTCCACGAGCAGTACTTC.

In regard to this clone: Other DNA sequences in the same sample also yield this CDR3. The rearrangement uses TRBV7-9 and TRBJ1-5, with D possibly being TRBD1 (5 bases). The CDR3 extends over 14 amino acids. The V gene's germline CDR1 is SEHNR and CDR2 FQNEAQ (reference sequence). Trimming shortened V by 2 bases and J by 4 bases, and 9 bases separated the two germline ends. The CDR3 sequence is CASSLSGGNQPQHF. The CDR3 DNA reads as TGTGCCAGCAGCTTATCCGGGGGGAATCAGCCCCAGCATTTT.